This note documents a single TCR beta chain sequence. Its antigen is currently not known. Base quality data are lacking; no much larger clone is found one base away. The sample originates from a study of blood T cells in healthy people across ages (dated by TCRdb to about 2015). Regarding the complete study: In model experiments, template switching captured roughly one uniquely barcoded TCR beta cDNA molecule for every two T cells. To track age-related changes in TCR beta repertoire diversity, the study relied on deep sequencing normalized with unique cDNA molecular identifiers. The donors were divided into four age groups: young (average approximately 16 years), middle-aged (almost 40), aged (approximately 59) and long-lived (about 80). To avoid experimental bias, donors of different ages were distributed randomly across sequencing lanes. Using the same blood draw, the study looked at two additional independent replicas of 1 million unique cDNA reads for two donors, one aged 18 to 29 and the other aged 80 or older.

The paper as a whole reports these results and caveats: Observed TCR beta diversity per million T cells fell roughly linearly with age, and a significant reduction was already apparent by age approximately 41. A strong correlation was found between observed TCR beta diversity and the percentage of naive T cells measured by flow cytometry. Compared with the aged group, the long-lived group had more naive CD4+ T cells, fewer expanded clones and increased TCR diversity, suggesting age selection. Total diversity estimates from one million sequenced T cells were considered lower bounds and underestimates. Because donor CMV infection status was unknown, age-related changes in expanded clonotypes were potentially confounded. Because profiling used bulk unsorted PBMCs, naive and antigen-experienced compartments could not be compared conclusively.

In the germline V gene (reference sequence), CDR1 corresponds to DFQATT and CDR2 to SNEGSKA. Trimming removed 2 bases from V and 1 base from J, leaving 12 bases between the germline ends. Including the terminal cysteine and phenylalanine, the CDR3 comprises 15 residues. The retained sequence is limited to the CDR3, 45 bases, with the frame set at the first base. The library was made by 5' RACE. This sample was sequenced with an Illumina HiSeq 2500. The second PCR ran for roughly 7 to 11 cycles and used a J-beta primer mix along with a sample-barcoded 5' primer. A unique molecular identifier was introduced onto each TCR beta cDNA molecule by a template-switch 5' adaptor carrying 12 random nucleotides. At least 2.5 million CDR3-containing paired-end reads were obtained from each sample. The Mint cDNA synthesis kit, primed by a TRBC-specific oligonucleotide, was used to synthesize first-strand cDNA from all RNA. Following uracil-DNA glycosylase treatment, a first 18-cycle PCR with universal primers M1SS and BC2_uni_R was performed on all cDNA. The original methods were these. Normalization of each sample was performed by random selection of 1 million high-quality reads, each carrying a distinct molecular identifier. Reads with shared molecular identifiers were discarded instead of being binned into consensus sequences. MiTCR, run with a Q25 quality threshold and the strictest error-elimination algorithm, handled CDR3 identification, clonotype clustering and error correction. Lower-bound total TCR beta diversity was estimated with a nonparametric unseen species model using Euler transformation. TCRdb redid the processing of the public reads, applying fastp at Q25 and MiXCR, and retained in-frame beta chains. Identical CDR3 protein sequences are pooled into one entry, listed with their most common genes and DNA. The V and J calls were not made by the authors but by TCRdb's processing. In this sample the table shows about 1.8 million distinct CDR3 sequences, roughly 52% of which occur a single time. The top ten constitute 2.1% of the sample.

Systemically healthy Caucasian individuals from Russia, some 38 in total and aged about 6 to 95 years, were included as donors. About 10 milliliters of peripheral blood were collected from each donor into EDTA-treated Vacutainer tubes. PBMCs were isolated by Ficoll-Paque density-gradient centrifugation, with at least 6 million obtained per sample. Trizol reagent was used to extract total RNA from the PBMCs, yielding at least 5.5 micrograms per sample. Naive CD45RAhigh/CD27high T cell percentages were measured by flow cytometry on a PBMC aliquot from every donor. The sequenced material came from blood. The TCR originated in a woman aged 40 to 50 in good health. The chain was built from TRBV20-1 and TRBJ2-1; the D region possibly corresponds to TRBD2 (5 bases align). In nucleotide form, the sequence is TGCAGTGCTAGAAGGGCCGGGGAATCCTACAATGAGCAGTTCTTC. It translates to CSARRAGESYNEQFF.